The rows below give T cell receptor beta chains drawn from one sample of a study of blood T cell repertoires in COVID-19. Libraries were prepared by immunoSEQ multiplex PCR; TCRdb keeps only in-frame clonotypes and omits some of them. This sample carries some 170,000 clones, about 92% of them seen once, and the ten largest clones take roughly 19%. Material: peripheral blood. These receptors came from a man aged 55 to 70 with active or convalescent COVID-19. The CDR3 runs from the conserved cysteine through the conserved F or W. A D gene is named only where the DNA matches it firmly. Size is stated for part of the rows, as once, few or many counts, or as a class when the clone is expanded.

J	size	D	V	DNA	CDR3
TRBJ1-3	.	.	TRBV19	TGTGCCAGTAGTATTAGGAATCGGCAGGGCTCTCGCGGAAACACCATATATTTT	CASSIRNRQGSRGNTIYF
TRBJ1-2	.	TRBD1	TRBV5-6	TGTGCCAGCAGCTTGACAGGGGGAGGCTACACCTTC	CASSLTGGGYTF
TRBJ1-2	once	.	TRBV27	TGTGCCAGCAGTTCAGGTGGCTATGGCTACACCTTC	CASSSGGYGYTF
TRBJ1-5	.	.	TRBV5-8	TGTGCCAGCAGCCGGGGACACCCCAAACAGCCCCAGCATTTT	CASSRGHPKQPQHF
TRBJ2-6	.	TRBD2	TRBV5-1	TGCGCCAGCAGCTTGAGGGTAGCGGGGGAACCTGGGGCCAACGTCCTGACTTTC	CASSLRVAGEPGANVLTF
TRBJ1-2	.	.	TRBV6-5	TGTGCCAGCAGTTCGCCACCTACCACCTATGGCTACACCTTC	CASSSPPTTYGYTF
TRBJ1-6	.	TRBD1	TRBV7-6	TGTGCCAGCAGCTTAGCCGGGGGACAGGGAACATCACCCCTCCACTTT	CASSLAGGQGTSPLHF
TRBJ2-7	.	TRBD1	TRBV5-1	TGCGCCAGCAGCCTCGAAGGGACAGGGATTTACGAGCAGTACTTC	CASSLEGTGIYEQYF
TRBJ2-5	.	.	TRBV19	TGTGCCAGTAGTATAGAATACGGGTCGGTAGGATTTAGGGAGACCCAGTACTTC	CASSIEYGSVGFRETQYF
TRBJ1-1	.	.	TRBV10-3	TGTGCCATCAGTGAGTCGCGTGGAGATCTACGCACTGAAGCTTTCTTT	CAISESRGDLRTEAFF
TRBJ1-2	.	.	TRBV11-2	TGTGCCAGCAGCCCAGACAGGACGCTCTATGGCTACACCTTC	CASSPDRTLYGYTF
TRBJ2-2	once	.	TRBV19	TGTGCCAGTAGTAGCACGGCGAACACCGGGGAGCTGTTTTTT	CASSSTANTGELFF
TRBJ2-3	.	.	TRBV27	TGTGCCAGCAGTTTACAGGGATACACAGATACGCAGTATTTT	CASSLQGYTDTQYF
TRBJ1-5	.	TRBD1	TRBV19	TGTGCCAGTAGTATTGGGGGACAGGGAGGTCAGCCCCAGCATTTT	CASSIGGQGGQPQHF
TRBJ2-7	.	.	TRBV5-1	TGCGCCAGCAGCTTAGGGGGGGAGTACTACGAGCAGTACTTC	CASSLGGEYYEQYF
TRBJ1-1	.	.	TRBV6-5	TGTGCCAGCAGTTACGGGGGCAGGGGGAACACTGAAGCTTTCTTT	CASSYGGRGNTEAFF
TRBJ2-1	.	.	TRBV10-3	TGTGCCATTGGAGAGACCTCCTACAATGAGCAGTTCTTC	CAIGETSYNEQFF
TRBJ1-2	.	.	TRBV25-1	TGTGCCAGCAGGCCCGGACAGTTAACCTATGGCTACACCTTC	CASRPGQLTYGYTF
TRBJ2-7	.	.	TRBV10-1	TGCGCCAGCAGCGCACAGGGCTTCGAGCAGTACTTC	CASSAQGFEQYF
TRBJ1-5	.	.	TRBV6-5	TGTGCCAGCAGTTACTCGTCCCGGCCGGGGAATCAGCCCCAGCATTTT	CASSYSSRPGNQPQHF
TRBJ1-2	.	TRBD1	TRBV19	TGTGCCAGTAGTCCGGGACAGGGGGCGGATGGCTACACCTTC	CASSPGQGADGYTF
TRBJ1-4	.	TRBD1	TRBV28	TGTGCCAGCAGTTTGGAACAGGGGGCGGGTAATGAAAAACTGTTTTTT	CASSLEQGAGNEKLFF
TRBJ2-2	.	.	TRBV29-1	TGCAGCGTTGACAGGGTCGGAACCGGGGAGCTGTTTTTT	CSVDRVGTGELFF
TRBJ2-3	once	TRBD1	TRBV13	TGTGCCAGCAGTTGGGACAGGGGACATACGCAGTATTTT	CASSWDRGHTQYF
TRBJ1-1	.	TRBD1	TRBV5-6	TGTGCCAGCAGCTTGCGGGACAGGGGTGCTTTCTTT	CASSLRDRGAFF
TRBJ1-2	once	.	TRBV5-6	TGTGCCAGCAGCTTACAGGGACCTAGTGGCTACACCTTC	CASSLQGPSGYTF
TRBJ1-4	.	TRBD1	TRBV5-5	TGTGCCAGCAGCTATAACAGGGGGCCAGGTGAAAAACTGTTTTTT	CASSYNRGPGEKLFF
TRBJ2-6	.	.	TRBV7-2	TGTGCCAGCAGCTTGATTGGGAGGCGGGGGCTCTCTGGGGCCAACGTCCTGACTTTC	CASSLIGRRGLSGANVLTF
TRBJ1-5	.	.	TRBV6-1	TGTGCCAGCAGTGGCCAGTCCCGGGGTAGCAATCAGCCCCAGCATTTT	CASSGQSRGSNQPQHF
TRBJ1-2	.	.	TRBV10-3	TGTGCCATCAGTAAACAGGGCCTCCGAGATGGCTACACCTTC	CAISKQGLRDGYTF
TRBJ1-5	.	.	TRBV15	TGTGCCACCAGCAGGGACTTGAATCAGCCCCAGCATTTT	CATSRDLNQPQHF
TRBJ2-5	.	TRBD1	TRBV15	TGTGCCACCAGCCAGGGACAGCCAGAAGAGACCCAGTACTTC	CATSQGQPEETQYF
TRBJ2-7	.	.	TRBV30	TGTGCCTGGGCGAAACCGAGCTCCTACGAGCAGTACTTC	CAWAKPSSYEQYF
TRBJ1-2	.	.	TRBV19	TGTGCCAGTAGTATAGATTTCGCGGGATTGCACTATGGCTACACCTTC	CASSIDFAGLHYGYTF
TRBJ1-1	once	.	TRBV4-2	TGTGCCAGCAGCCAAGGGTCGGCAGGGCTGAACACTGAAGCTTTCTTT	CASSQGSAGLNTEAFF
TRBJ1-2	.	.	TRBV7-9	TGTGCCAGCACCGACCGGGACATCCAAGCTTATGGCTACACCTTC	CASTDRDIQAYGYTF
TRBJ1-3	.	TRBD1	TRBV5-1	TGCGCCAGCAGCGTGGACAGGGGGCAAGAAAACACCATATATTTT	CASSVDRGQENTIYF
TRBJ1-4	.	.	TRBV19	TGTGCCAGTAGTATAGGAGGAGGTGGCCCCCCTTATGAAAAACTGTTTTTT	CASSIGGGGPPYEKLFF